This T cell receptor (beta chain) is from a study of blood T cell repertoires in COVID-19 (dated by TCRdb to 2018 to 2020). About the study as a whole: Samples from collaborators originated in the United States, Italy and Spain and spanned both the acute and convalescent phases of COVID-19. The repertoires were made available in a free public database intended to serve as a resource for research on the immune response to SARS-CoV-2. The material from the prospective study consisted of cDNA or gDNA derived from T cells, B-cell-depleted T cells, or PBMCs. A de-identified subject ID, COVID-19 status, age in years and sex were almost always included in the sample metadata. Samples were obtained from the ongoing ImmuneRACE study (first 160 participants) and from 1,200 or so subjects provided by 6 global collaborators. Where available, HLA class I and class II types were taken from metadata supplied by the sample provider and were not determined by assay-based typing. The dataset comprised deeply sampled blood TCRbeta repertoires from subjects exposed to, actively infected with, or recovered from COVID-19. On the study overall, not on this receptor specifically: The amount of clinical and demographic metadata varied by source and participant and was provided uncurated.

The CDR3 covers 15 residues, taking in both the cysteine and the phenylalanine. CDR3 DNA only is kept here, 45 bases in frame from base 1. The V end gives up 3 bases and the J end 4 bases, leaving 3 bases in the junction not matched to a gene. CDR1 and CDR2 are read off the germline V gene (reference sequence) as LNHNV and YYDKDF. Enrolling through a virtual design, the prospective study's participants ranged in age from roughly 18 to 100 years and lived across about two dozen United States geographic areas. Cohort assignment in the prospective study relied on participant-reported clinical history from a screening survey and a study questionnaire. Recovered participants in ImmuneRACE Cohort 3 were defined as having two consecutive negative NP/OP PCR tests, clearance from a healthcare professional, or resolution of symptoms. In the prospective study, mobile phlebotomists collected whole blood, serum and a nasopharyngeal or oropharyngeal swab from each participant. Additional blood draws and questionnaires over an approximately two-month period could optionally be provided by prospective study participants. Before DNA extraction, blood samples from the prospective study were shipped at room temperature or frozen.

TCRbeta CDR3 regions were amplified from genomic DNA using the immunoSEQ Assay, a bias-controlled multiplex PCR. As for the original processing: The number of nucleated cells in each sample was estimated from the amplification of reference gene primers within the assay. To quantify the absolute abundance of each unique TCRbeta CDR3 rearrangement, sequence reads were collapsed and filtered. Productive Simpson clonality was computed per sample as the square root of Simpson's diversity index over productive rearrangements. TCRdb took this table from immuneACCESS and kept in-frame rearrangements with V and J called. Such tables lack part of the clones; where checked against another copy, unresolved V genes explain under half of the gap, and the rest is unexplained. V, J and clone size were drawn from that table, and D and trimming were deduced from the DNA. The sample table shows 150,000 to 200,000 clones, and 82% are seen once. The ten largest clonotypes hold 15% to 20% of the sample.

This clone has only one observation. Its antigen is not yet known. There are no base qualities to consult, and no much larger clone falls within one base. Sequenced sample: PBMCs or T cells enriched from blood (not recorded which). The rearranged chain carries TRBV15 and TRBJ2-1; 10 bases in between match TRBD2. This sequence originates from a man aged 55-75 years who had recovered from COVID-19. The encoded CDR3 is CATSSGAGGYNEQFF. The sequenced DNA is TGTGCCACCAGCAGTGGAGCGGGAGGGTACAATGAGCAGTTCTTC.